The TCR beta chain under discussion was sequenced for a study of shared clonotypes between healthy human individuals. Across the whole study: For every donor, three CD4 naive, three CD4 memory, two CD8 naive and one CD8 memory plates were used.

Sequenced by immunoSEQ multiplex PCR; TCRdb stores in-frame clones only, minus some. Of about 2.3 million clones listed, less than 95% are singletons. Per the germline V gene, CDR1 is SGHTA and CDR2 is FQGNSA. CDR3 length equals 16 residues. Trimming cost V 5 bases and J 0 bases, with 14 bases left between them. Healthy HIV-negative adults with no recent acute infections or vaccinations were recruited as donors. Naive CD4+ cells were CD45RA-selected; the remaining cells were memory. The sequence was obtained from a man aged 18 to 29 in good health. Some clones in this sample may be carry-over from other donors' samples. The chain recombines TRBV7-2 with TRBJ1-3, with D unclear. Specimen: naive CD4+ T cells from PBMCs. Specified subset: CD45RA+ positively selected. The DNA of the CDR3 is TGTGCCAGCAGCCTGTTCAACCCCGGCTCTGGAAACACCATATATTTT. Its protein product is CASSLFNPGSGNTIYF.